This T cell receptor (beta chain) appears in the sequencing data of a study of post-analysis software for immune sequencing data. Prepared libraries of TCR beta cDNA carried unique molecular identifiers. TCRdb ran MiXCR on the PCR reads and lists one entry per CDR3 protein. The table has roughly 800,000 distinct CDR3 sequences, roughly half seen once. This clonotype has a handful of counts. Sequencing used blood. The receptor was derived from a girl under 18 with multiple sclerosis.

The CDR3 DNA follows: TGTGCCAGCAGTACGACGGACAGGGGGACCTATGGCTACACCTTC. The encoded protein is CASSTTDRGTYGYTF. The chain carries TRBV12-3 or TRBV12-4 and TRBJ1-2; 10 bases align to TRBD1. The CDR3 spans 15 residues. The V and J ends lost 5 bases and 4 bases, in that order; junction bases with no gene match: 7.